This T cell receptor (beta chain) originates from a study of siplizumab effects on memory and regulatory T cells. About this clone itself: As yet, its antigen is unknown.

The study, taken as a whole, reports: The study found that siplizumab significantly reduced alloreactive sequences traceable to unstimulated CD4+ memory cells. Solely a minor proportion of alloreactive clones could be assigned to unstimulated subsets.

The CDR3 runs 15 residues. V shed 4 bases and J 11 bases; nucleotides not matched to a gene: 13. Germline V gene lookup returns CDR1 GTSNPN and CDR2 SVGIG (reference sequence). TCRdb keeps only in-frame clones here, not all; method: immunoSEQ multiplex PCR. The data contain some 110,000 clones, under 95% of them singletons. This clonotype was obtained from a human donor in good health. The V gene is TRBV30, the J gene TRBJ2-3, with TRBD2 matching over 12 bases. Sequencing was carried out using CD4+ T cells sorted from blood. In nucleotides, the CDR3 is TGTGCCTGGACCGCTTCGACTAGCGGGAGAAGTCGGCAGTATTTT. This gives the protein CAWTASTSGRSRQYF. Filled out from reference TRBV30 and TRBJ2-3, the complete variable domain reads SQTIHQWPATLVQPVGSPLSLECTVEGTSNPNLYWYRQAAGRGLQLLFYSVGIGQISSEVPQNLSASRPQDRQFILSSKKLLLSDSGFYLCAWTASTSGRSRQYFGPGTRLTVL.